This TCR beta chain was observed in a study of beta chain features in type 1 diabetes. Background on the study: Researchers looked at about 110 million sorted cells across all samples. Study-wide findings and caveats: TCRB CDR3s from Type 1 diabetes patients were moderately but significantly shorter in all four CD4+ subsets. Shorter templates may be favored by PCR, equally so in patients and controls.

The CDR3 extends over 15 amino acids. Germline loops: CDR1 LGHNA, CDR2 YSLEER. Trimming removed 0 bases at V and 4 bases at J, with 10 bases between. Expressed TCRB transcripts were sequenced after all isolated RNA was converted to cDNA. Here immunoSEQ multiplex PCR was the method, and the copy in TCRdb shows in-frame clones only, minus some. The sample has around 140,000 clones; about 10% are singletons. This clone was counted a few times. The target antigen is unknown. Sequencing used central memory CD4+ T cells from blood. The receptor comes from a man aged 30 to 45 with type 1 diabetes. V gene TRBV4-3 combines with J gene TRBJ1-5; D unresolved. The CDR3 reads CASSQDLTVNQPQHF. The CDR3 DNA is TGCGCCAGCAGCCAAGATCTTACAGTAAATCAGCCCCAGCATTTT.